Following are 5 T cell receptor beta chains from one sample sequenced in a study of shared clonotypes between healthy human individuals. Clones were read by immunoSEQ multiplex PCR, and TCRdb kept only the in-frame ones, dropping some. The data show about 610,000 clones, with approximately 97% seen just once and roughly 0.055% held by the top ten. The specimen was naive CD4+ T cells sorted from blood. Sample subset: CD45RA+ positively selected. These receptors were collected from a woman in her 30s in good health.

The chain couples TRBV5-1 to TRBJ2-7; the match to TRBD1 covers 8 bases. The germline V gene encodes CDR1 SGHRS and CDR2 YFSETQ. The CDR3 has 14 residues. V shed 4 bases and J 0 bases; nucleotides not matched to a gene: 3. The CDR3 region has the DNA TGCGCCAGCAGCACCGGGACAGGCTCCTACGAGCAGTACTTC. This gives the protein CASSTGTGSYEQYF. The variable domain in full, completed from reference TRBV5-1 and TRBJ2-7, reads KAGVTQTPRYLIKTRGQQVTLSCSPISGHRSVSWYQQTPGQGLQFLFEYFSETQRNKGNFPGRFSGRQFSNSRSEMNVSTLELGDSALYLCASSTGTGSYEQYFGPGTRLTVT.

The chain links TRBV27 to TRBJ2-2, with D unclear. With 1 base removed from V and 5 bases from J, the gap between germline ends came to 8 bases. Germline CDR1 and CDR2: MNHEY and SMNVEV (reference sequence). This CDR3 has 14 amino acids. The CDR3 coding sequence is TGTGCCAGCAGTTTATGGGTGGAAACCGGGGAGCTGTTTTTT. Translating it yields CASSLWVETGELFF.

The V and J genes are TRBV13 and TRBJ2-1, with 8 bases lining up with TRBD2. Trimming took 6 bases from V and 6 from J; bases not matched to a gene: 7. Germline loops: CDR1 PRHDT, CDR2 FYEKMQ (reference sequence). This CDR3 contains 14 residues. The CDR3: CASSPGTRSNEQFF. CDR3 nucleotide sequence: TGTGCCAGCAGTCCCGGGACTAGGTCCAATGAGCAGTTCTTC.

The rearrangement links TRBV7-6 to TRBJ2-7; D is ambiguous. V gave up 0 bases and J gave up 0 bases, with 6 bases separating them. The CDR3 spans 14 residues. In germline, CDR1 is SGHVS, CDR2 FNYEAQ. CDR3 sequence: CASSLALFSYEQYF. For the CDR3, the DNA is TGTGCCAGCAGCTTAGCGCTGTTCTCCTACGAGCAGTACTTC.

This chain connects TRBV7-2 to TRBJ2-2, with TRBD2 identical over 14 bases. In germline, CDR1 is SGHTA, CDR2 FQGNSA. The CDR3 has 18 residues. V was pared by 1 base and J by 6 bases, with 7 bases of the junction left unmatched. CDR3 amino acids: CASSLGGLAGVLPGELFF. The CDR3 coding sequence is TGTGCCAGCAGCTTAGGGGGACTAGCGGGAGTATTGCCCGGGGAGCTGTTTTTT.